The 12 T cell receptor beta chains below come from one sample, sequenced in a study of blood T cell repertoires in COVID-19. Clones were read by immunoSEQ multiplex PCR, and TCRdb kept only the in-frame ones, dropping some. The sample includes hundreds of thousands of clones, approximately 92% seen only once; the top ten take roughly 1%. What was sequenced was PBMCs or T cells enriched from blood (not recorded which). The receptors stem from a young man who had recovered from COVID-19.

V gene TRBV2 combines with J gene TRBJ1-2; D perhaps matches TRBD1 (5 bases). V was pared by 3 bases and J by 0 bases, with 14 bases between. The CDR3 is 16 amino acids. From germline, CDR1 is SNHLY and CDR2 FYNNEI. The CDR3 protein is CASSDWGGYSNYGYTF. The CDR3 DNA follows: TGTGCCAGCAGTGACTGGGGGGGGTATTCTAACTATGGCTACACCTTC.

The rearrangement links TRBV28 to TRBJ1-2, with 9 nucleotides matching TRBD1. V was clipped by 5 bases and J by 2 bases; unmatched bases: 6. This CDR3 region has 15 residues. Per germline, CDR1 MDHEN and CDR2 SYDVKM. The CDR3 protein is CASSPRDRENYGYTF. DNA of the CDR3: TGTGCCAGCAGTCCTCGGGACAGGGAGAACTATGGCTACACCTTC.

V is TRBV18 and J is TRBJ2-2; possible D gene TRBD2, 6 bases. CDR1 is KGHSH and CDR2 is LQKENI in the germline V gene. The germline V and J ends were trimmed by 3 bases and 6 bases, with 11 bases remaining between them. The CDR3 is 14 residues long. The CDR3: CASSPNPSAGELFF. CDR3 sequence (DNA): TGTGCCAGCTCACCGAATCCTAGCGCCGGGGAGCTGTTTTTT. The full variable domain, in which reference TRBV18 and TRBJ2-2 provide the parts outside the CDR3, is NAGVMQNPRHLVRRRGQEARLRCSPMKGHSHVYWYRQLPEEGLKFMVYLQKENIIDESGMPKERFSAEFPKEGPSILRIQQVVRGDSAAYFCASSPNPSAGELFFGEGSRLTVL.

V gene TRBV9 combines with J gene TRBJ2-3, with 11 nucleotides matching TRBD1. CDR3 length: 16 amino acids. CDR1 SGDLS and CDR2 YYNGEE come from the germline V gene. Unmatched junction bases numbered 4, after V lost 0 bases and J lost 4 bases. CDR3 loop: CASSVAWGQGADTQYF. CDR3 coding DNA: TGTGCCAGCAGCGTAGCTTGGGGACAGGGGGCAGATACGCAGTATTTT. The full variable domain, with the rest looked up from reference TRBV9 and TRBJ2-3, is DSGVTQTPKHLITATGQRVTLRCSPRSGDLSVYWYQQSLDQGLQFLIQYYNGEERAKGNILERFSAQQFPDLHSELNLSSLELGDSALYFCASSVAWGQGADTQYFGPGTRLTVL.

The rearrangement joins TRBV28 to TRBJ1-2; 7 bases map to TRBD1. This CDR3 is built from 13 residues. Germline V gene sequence: CDR1 MDHEN, CDR2 SYDVKM. J lost 7 bases, V lost 7 bases, and 9 bases had no gene match. The CDR3 loop is CASILQGDSGYTF. CDR3 DNA sequence: TGTGCCAGCATCTTGCAGGGGGATTCTGGCTACACCTTC.

This clone turned up a few times. V gene TRBV25-1 combines with J gene TRBJ2-1; D gene ambiguous. Trimming pared 4 bases from V and 4 bases from J, leaving 2 bases between. Germline CDR1 is MGHDK and CDR2 is SYGVNS. The CDR3 spans 11 residues. The CDR3 bases are TGTGCCAGCAGTGCGTACAATGAGCAGTTCTTC. Protein: CASSAYNEQFF.

The rearrangement links TRBV27 to TRBJ1-1, with D possibly matching TRBD1 (5 bases). This CDR3 spans 13 amino acids. Germline V gene lookup returns CDR1 MNHEY and CDR2 SMNVEV (reference sequence). The V gene lost 3 bases and the J gene lost 1 base, with 6 bases spanning the gap. The CDR3 here is CASSFTGNTEAFF. The CDR3 bases are TGTGCCAGCAGTTTCACAGGGAACACTGAAGCTTTCTTT.

This clone was detected only once. This rearrangement joins TRBV19 to TRBJ1-6; D unresolved. V dropped 7 bases and J dropped 7 bases, with 17 bases sitting between them. CDR3 size: 15 residues. Germline CDR1 is LNHDA and CDR2 is SQIVND (reference sequence). This CDR3 is CASNEFGRLNSPLHF. The CDR3 nucleotides are TGTGCCAGTAACGAATTCGGCAGGCTAAATTCACCCCTCCACTTT.

As DNA, the CDR3 is TGCAGCGTTGGAGAAACAGGGATCGGGGGCAATCAGCCCCAGCATTTT. The encoded protein is CSVGETGIGGNQPQHF. V and J are TRBV29-1 and TRBJ1-5; weak D call: TRBD1 (6 bases). The CDR3 extends over 16 amino acids. CDR1 and CDR2 (germline): SQVTM, ANQGSEA. V lost 4 bases and J 2 bases, leaving 18 bases between the germline ends.

The V call is TRBV5-1, the J call TRBJ2-7, with D possibly matching TRBD1 (6 bases). V dropped 1 base and J dropped 7 bases, with 12 bases sitting between them. Germline V gives CDR1 SGHRS, CDR2 YFSETQ. This CDR3 contains 13 residues. Here the CDR3 reads CASSLNGTQEQYF. CDR3 nucleotide sequence: TGCGCCAGCAGCTTGAACGGGACACAAGAGCAGTACTTC.

This rearrangement joins TRBV18 to TRBJ2-1; the match to TRBD2 covers 11 bases. V was pared by 1 base and J by 7 bases, with 9 bases of the junction left unmatched. Germline V gene lookup returns CDR1 KGHSH and CDR2 LQKENI. This CDR3 is 17 amino acids long. The CDR3 is CASSPLGSSGRRNEQFF. The CDR3 DNA sequence: TGTGCCAGCTCACCACTGGGTTCTAGCGGGAGGAGGAATGAGCAGTTCTTC.

The chain uses TRBV10-3 and TRBJ1-1, with 8 nucleotides matching TRBD1. The germline V gene encodes CDR1 ENHRY and CDR2 SYGVKD. Losses at the gene ends were 4 bases for V and 7 bases for J; bases not matched to a gene: 2. There are 12 residues in the CDR3. CDR3 region: CAISAQGDEAFF. The CDR3 coding sequence is TGTGCCATCAGTGCACAGGGGGATGAAGCTTTCTTT.